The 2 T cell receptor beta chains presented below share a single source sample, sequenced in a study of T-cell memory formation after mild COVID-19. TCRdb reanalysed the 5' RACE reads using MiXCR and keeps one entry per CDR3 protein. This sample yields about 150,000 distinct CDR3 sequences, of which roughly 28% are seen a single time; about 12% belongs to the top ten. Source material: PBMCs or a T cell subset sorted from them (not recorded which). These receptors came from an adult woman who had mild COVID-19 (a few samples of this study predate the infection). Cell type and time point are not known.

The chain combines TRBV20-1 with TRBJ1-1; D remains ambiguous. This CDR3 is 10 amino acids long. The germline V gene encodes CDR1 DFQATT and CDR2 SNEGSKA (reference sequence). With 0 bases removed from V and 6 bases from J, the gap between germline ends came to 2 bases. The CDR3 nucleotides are TGCAGTGCTAGAGAACCTGAAGCTTTCTTT. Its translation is CSAREPEAFF.

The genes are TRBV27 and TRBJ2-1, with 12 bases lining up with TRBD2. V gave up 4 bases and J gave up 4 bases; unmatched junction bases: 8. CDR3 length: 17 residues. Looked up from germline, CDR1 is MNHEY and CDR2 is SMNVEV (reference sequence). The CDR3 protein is CASSSITSGGPYNEQFF. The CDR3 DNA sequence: TGTGCCAGCAGTTCGATAACTAGCGGGGGGCCTTACAATGAGCAGTTCTTC.